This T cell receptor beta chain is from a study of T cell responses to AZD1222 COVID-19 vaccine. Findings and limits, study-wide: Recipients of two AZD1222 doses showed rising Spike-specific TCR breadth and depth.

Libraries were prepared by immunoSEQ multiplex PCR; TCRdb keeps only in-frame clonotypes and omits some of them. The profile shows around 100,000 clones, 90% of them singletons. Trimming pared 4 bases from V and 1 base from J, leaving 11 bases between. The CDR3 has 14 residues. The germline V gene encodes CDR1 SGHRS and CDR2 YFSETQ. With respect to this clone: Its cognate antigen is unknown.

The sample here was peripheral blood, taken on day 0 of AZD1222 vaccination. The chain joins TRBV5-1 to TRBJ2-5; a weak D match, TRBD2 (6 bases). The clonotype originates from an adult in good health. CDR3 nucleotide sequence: TGCGCCAGCAGCCCACTAGCCAGCCAAGAGACCCAGTACTTC. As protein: CASSPLASQETQYF.